Sequencing of this T cell receptor beta chain was carried out in a study of OX40 agonist ivuxolimab in advanced cancers. Study-wide points: Expanded peripheral T cell antigen specificity was not determined. Both CD4+ and CD8+ T cell populations in blood had undergone clonal expansion by week 6 at 0.1 to 3.0 mg/kg.

Turning to this clone: Its antigen is not known.

Clones were read by immunoSEQ multiplex PCR, and TCRdb kept only the in-frame ones, dropping some. The sample lists around 100,000 clones, about 86% seen once, with around 5.9% in the top ten. Germline values: CDR1 LNHDA, CDR2 SQIVND (reference sequence). Trimming removed 7 bases from V and 5 bases from J, with 24 bases in between. The CDR3 runs 17 residues. The sample here was CD4+ or CD8+ T cells sorted from blood, taken in a trial of the OX40 agonist ivuxolimab. The receptor was derived from an adult with an advanced solid tumor such as melanoma, head and neck, liver or kidney cancer. The chain is built from TRBV19 and TRBJ1-5; a possible D gene is TRBD1 (6 bases). In DNA, the CDR3 is TGTGCCAGTAAGGGGGGGCTGTTTACTATTACGGATCAGCCCCAGCATTTT. Translation gives CASKGGLFTITDQPQHF.